The 18 T cell receptor beta chains reported below all come from one sample, sequenced in a study of blood T cell repertoires in COVID-19 (dated by TCRdb to the early 2020s). The receptor library was made with the immunoSEQ multiplex PCR assay. Not all clones reach the TCRdb copy of this immuneACCESS table, which keeps in-frame sequences only. Checked studies attribute under half of the gap to unresolved V genes and leave the rest unexplained. Present in this sample are around 270,000 clones, around 88% of which were seen just once. Around 1.8% of the sample lies in the top ten. Sequenced: peripheral blood. The receptors come from a man aged 25-45 years with active or convalescent COVID-19.

V usage is TRBV2 and J usage is TRBJ2-6; D remains unclear. Trimming cost V 7 bases and J 1 base, with 11 bases left between them. There are 15 residues in the CDR3. Germline V CDR1 and CDR2: SNHLY, FYNNEI. CDR3 amino acids: CASTVEVSGANVLTF. DNA for the CDR3: TGTGCCAGCACCGTAGAGGTTTCTGGGGCCAACGTCCTGACTTTC.

The chain is built from TRBV3-1 (or the pseudogene TRBV3-2) and TRBJ1-1; 7 positions agree with TRBD1. Trimming removed 1 base from V and 1 base from J; junction bases left unmatched: 3. CDR1 is LGHDT and CDR2 is YNNKEL in the germline V gene (reference sequence). This CDR3 contains 15 residues. CDR3 DNA: TGTGCCAGCAGCCAAGGGGACAGACCGAACACTGAAGCTTTCTTT. Its translation: CASSQGDRPNTEAFF.

This clone was seen ten or more times. The chain employs TRBV12-5 and TRBJ2-1, with D perhaps TRBD1 (6 bases). Per the germline V gene, CDR1 is LGHNT and CDR2 is FRNRAP. Trimming stripped 6 bases from V and 1 base from J, with 13 bases between. The CDR3 has 15 amino acids. The CDR3 loop reads CASGQQGSSYNEQFF. DNA of the CDR3: TGTGCTAGTGGCCAACAGGGTTCATCCTACAATGAGCAGTTCTTC.

This sequence joins TRBV7-2 and TRBJ1-2; D ambiguous. V gave up 5 bases and J gave up 7 bases, with 11 bases separating them. CDR3 length: 12 residues. Germline-derived CDR1 and CDR2 are SGHTA and FQGNSA. The CDR3 sequence is CASSLRGSGYTF. The CDR3 coding sequence is TGTGCCAGCAGCCTGAGAGGGTCTGGCTACACCTTC. The full variable domain, completed using reference TRBV7-2 and TRBJ1-2, is GAGVSQSPSNKVTEKGKDVELRCDPISGHTALYWYRQSLGQGLEFLIYFQGNSAPDKSGLPSDRFSAERTGGSVSTLTIQRTQQEDSAVYLCASSLRGSGYTFGSGTRLTVV.

This rearrangement joins TRBV6-6 to TRBJ1-5; D unclear. CDR1 is MNHNY and CDR2 is SVGAGI in the germline V gene (reference sequence). Deletions cut 6 bases from V and 4 bases from J, with 16 bases between. The CDR3 spans 15 residues. The CDR3 protein is CASSMTRSYNQPQHF. Written as DNA, the CDR3 is TGTGCCAGCAGCATGACACGTAGTTATAATCAGCCCCAGCATTTT.

CDR3 protein: CSVETGTGGEKLFF. The CDR3 coding sequence is TGCAGCGTTGAGACCGGGACAGGGGGAGAAAAACTGTTTTTT. This chain links TRBV29-1 with TRBJ1-4, with 11 bases that match TRBD1. Germline V gene lookup returns CDR1 SQVTM and CDR2 ANQGSEA. The trim removed 3 bases at V and 8 bases at J, leaving 5 bases unmatched. The CDR3 contains 14 residues. The whole variable domain, remainder taken from reference TRBV29-1 and TRBJ1-4, is SAVISQKPSRDICQRGTSLTIQCQVDSQVTMMFWYRQQPGQSLTLIATANQGSEATYESGFVIDKFPISRPNLTFSTLTVSNMSPEDSSIYLCSVETGTGGEKLFFGSGTQLSVL.

V usage is TRBV27 and J usage is TRBJ2-1; TRBD2 matches 7 bases. The CDR3 covers 14 residues. With 4 bases clipped from V and 4 bases from J, the junction kept 4 bases outside the gene matches. CDR1 MNHEY and CDR2 SMNVEV come from the germline V gene (reference sequence). The DNA for the CDR3 is TGTGCCAGCAGTTCTAGCGGATTATACAATGAGCAGTTCTTC. This encodes CASSSSGLYNEQFF.

The rearrangement uses TRBV7-2 and TRBJ2-5; 7 nucleotides match TRBD2. The CDR3 covers 15 residues. Germline V gene data show CDR1 as SGHTA and CDR2 as FQGNSA. The V gene end was trimmed by 4 bases and the J gene end by 1 base; junction bases not matched to a gene: 6. CDR3: CASSSARGVQETQYF. The CDR3 DNA reads TGTGCCAGCAGCTCGGCTCGGGGGGTCCAAGAGACCCAGTACTTC.

This clone was counted once. The chain recombines TRBV6-1 with TRBJ2-7, with unresolved D. The CDR3 is 11 residues long. Per germline, CDR1 MNHNS and CDR2 SASEGT. Trimming stripped 3 bases from V and 4 bases from J, with 4 bases between. The CDR3 nucleotides read TGTGCCAGCAGTGAGTATTACGAGCAGTACTTC. It codes for CASSEYYEQYF.

V gene TRBV19 combines with J gene TRBJ1-5; 10 bases are shared with TRBD1. This CDR3 is 16 amino acids long. The germline V gene has CDR1 LNHDA and CDR2 SQIVND (reference sequence). V lost 4 bases to trimming and J lost 3 bases; unmatched junction nucleotides: 6. CDR3 bases: TGTGCCAGTAGTACGGACAGGGGGAAATACAATCAGCCCCAGCATTTT. Its translation is CASSTDRGKYNQPQHF.

The V and J genes are TRBV7-2 and TRBJ2-1, with 7 bases lining up with TRBD1. The ends lost 2 bases at V and 1 base at J; junction bases unmatched: 2. This CDR3 has 15 residues. CDR1 is SGHTA and CDR2 is FQGNSA in the germline V gene. DNA for the CDR3: TGTGCCAGCAGCTTACGGGACAGTTCCTACAATGAGCAGTTCTTC. Translated: CASSLRDSSYNEQFF.

A single count supports this clone. The chain carries TRBV6-5 and TRBJ2-3; 9 bases are shared with TRBD2. V was clipped by 0 bases and J by 3 bases; unmatched bases: 4. CDR3 length: 16 residues. Germline V lookup: CDR1 MNHEY, CDR2 SVGAGI. As DNA, the CDR3 is TGTGCCAGCAGTTACTCTCCTAGCGGGGTTACAGATACGCAGTATTTT. Its translation: CASSYSPSGVTDTQYF.

CDR3 coding DNA: TGTGCCAGCAGCCAAGGGCCAAGTATTGTCTACACCTTC. It translates to CASSQGPSIVYTF. The rearrangement joins TRBV14 to TRBJ1-2; D is ambiguous. The CDR3 consists of 13 residues. The germline gives CDR1 SGHDN, CDR2 FVKESK. Trimming pared 1 base from V and 10 bases from J, leaving 13 bases between.

V is TRBV7-9 and J is TRBJ2-7; D is perhaps TRBD2 (5 bases). Germline CDR1 SEHNR, CDR2 FQNEAQ (reference sequence). V lost 5 bases and J 7 bases, leaving 15 bases between the germline ends. The length of the CDR3 is 13 residues. CDR3 nucleotide sequence: TGTGCCAGCAGCCCCACCGGAGGTACGGAGCAGTACTTC. It translates to CASSPTGGTEQYF.

This sequence joins TRBV5-1 and TRBJ1-2, with 7 positions matching TRBD1. The CDR3 is 16 residues long. Germline V CDR1 and CDR2: SGHRS, YFSETQ. The V and J ends lost 4 bases and 4 bases, in that order; junction bases with no gene match: 13. The CDR3 DNA is TGCGCCAGCAGCCCCAACCCCGGGACAGCGCTCTATGGCTACACCTTC. This sequence encodes CASSPNPGTALYGYTF. The whole variable domain, filled in from reference TRBV5-1 and TRBJ1-2, reads KAGVTQTPRYLIKTRGQQVTLSCSPISGHRSVSWYQQTPGQGLQFLFEYFSETQRNKGNFPGRFSGRQFSNSRSEMNVSTLELGDSALYLCASSPNPGTALYGYTFGSGTRLTVV.

The chain couples TRBV5-1 to TRBJ1-2, with 9 positions matching TRBD1. With 1 base clipped from V and 8 bases from J, the junction kept 9 bases outside the gene matches. The CDR3 length is 15 residues. The germline CDR1 and CDR2 sequences are SGHRS and YFSETQ. For the CDR3, the DNA is TGCGCCAGCAGCTTGACCACCGGGACAGGGTTAGGCTACACCTTC. It is translated as CASSLTTGTGLGYTF.

CDR3 sequence: CSASASGASSYNEQFF. The CDR3 DNA reads as TGCAGTGCTAGTGCCAGCGGGGCGAGCTCCTACAATGAGCAGTTCTTC. The genes are TRBV20-1 and TRBJ2-1, with TRBD2 matching 7 bases. CDR3 size: 16 residues. Germline lookup yields CDR1 DFQATT and CDR2 SNEGSKA (reference sequence). With 3 bases clipped from V and 0 bases from J, the junction kept 8 bases outside the gene matches.

This clone was seen just once. The chain links TRBV6-2 or TRBV6-3 to TRBJ2-2; D is undetermined. V lost 2 bases, J lost 0 bases, and 10 bases lay in between. Germline-derived CDR1 and CDR2 are MNHEY and SVGEGT. CDR3 length equals 16 residues. CDR3 DNA sequence: TGTGCCAGCAGTTACATCCGGAGAACGAACACCGGGGAGCTGTTTTTT. Translating gives CASSYIRRTNTGELFF.